Detailed here is one T cell receptor beta chain. No antigen is known for it. Execution of the assay was at deep level. The method was immunoSEQ multiplex PCR; TCRdb's version includes in-frame clones alone and lacks a portion of them. The sample holds 2 million to 2.5 million clones, approximately 94% seen once. Germline V gene lookup returns CDR1 DFQATT and CDR2 SNEGSKA (reference sequence). This CDR3 has 10 residues. V was trimmed by 5 bases and J by 15 bases, leaving 14 bases between them. The data were taken from a study of shared clonotypes between healthy human individuals. Study-wide results and limits: Blood was the only sampled material, and tissue repertoires likely differ. Naive subsets typically showed greater estimated richness than memory subsets. Sequencing of the sorted subsets was shown by rarefaction to be incomplete despite large depth.

Material: naive CD4+ T cells sorted from blood. Sample subset: CD45RA+ positively selected. The receptor comes from a man aged 18 to 29 in good health. The chain uses TRBV20-1 and TRBJ2-1, with D possibly being TRBD1 (6 bases). The CDR3 here is CSADDRPRFF. CDR3 sequence (DNA): TGCAGTGCTGATGACAGGCCCCGGTTCTTC.